This T cell receptor (beta chain) comes out of a study of T-cell memory formation after mild COVID-19. Turning to the study itself: TCR clusters were largely donor specific.

TCRdb re-derived calls from the 5' RACE reads in MiXCR, one entry per CDR3 protein. The data hold 550,000 to 650,000 distinct CDR3 sequences, with around a sixth observed a single time. The sample holds a few counts of this clonotype. Germline CDR1 reads SGHDN; CDR2 reads FVKESK. The CDR3 is 16 residues long. The V gene end was trimmed by 1 base and the J gene end by 8 bases; junction bases not matched to a gene: 10. The TCR sequence derives from an adult woman who had mild COVID-19 (a few samples of this study predate the infection). Cell type and time point are not known. The chain joins TRBV14 to TRBJ2-3; 9 nucleotides agree with TRBD1. Sequencing input: PBMCs or a T cell subset sorted from them (not recorded which). The CDR3 sequence is CASSQAGTGSRSTQYF. CDR3 nucleotides: TGTGCCAGCAGCCAAGCCGGGACAGGGAGCCGGAGTACGCAGTATTTT.